One and the same sample provided the 10 T cell receptor beta chains below, sequenced in a study of blood T cell repertoires in COVID-19. The table came from immunoSEQ multiplex PCR; TCRdb's copy has only in-frame clones and leaves some out. The table records 350,000 to 400,000 clones, more than 70% of them present only once. Sequencing was performed on PBMCs or T cells enriched from blood (not recorded which). Receptors originate from a woman aged 18-29 years who had recovered from COVID-19.

The gene calls are TRBV11-2 and TRBJ1-2; 9 nucleotides match TRBD1. Germline-derived CDR1 and CDR2 are SGHAT and FQNNGV. Trimming at V came to 3 bases and at J to 8 bases, leaving 19 bases not matched to a gene. The CDR3 extends over 18 amino acids. The CDR3 reads CASSFRLPGQGPFKGYTF. In nucleotides, the CDR3 is TGTGCCAGCAGCTTCAGGCTACCGGGACAGGGACCGTTTAAGGGCTACACCTTC.

V gene TRBV27 combines with J gene TRBJ1-5; 7 bases are a match to TRBD1. V lost 6 bases to trimming and J lost 1 base; unmatched junction nucleotides: 3. Germline lookup yields CDR1 MNHEY and CDR2 SMNVEV (reference sequence). The CDR3 runs to 14 residues. CDR3 bases: TGTGCCAGCAGCAGCAGGGGGAGCAATCAGCCCCAGCATTTT. Its protein is CASSSRGSNQPQHF.

This rearrangement joins TRBV5-4 to TRBJ1-2; possible D gene TRBD1, 5 bases. This CDR3 comprises 15 residues. The germline V gene has CDR1 SGHNT and CDR2 YYREEE (reference sequence). Trimming removed 3 bases from V and 4 bases from J, with 16 bases in between. The CDR3 is CASSSGEGQAYGYTF. The CDR3, as DNA: TGTGCCAGCAGCTCGGGGGAGGGGCAGGCCTATGGCTACACCTTC.

The V call is TRBV5-6, the J call TRBJ1-5; a possible D gene is TRBD1 (6 bases). Germline-derived CDR1 and CDR2 are SGHDT and YYEEEE. V was trimmed by 4 bases and J by 8 bases, leaving 10 bases between them. There are 12 residues in the CDR3. CDR3 sequence: CASSPQGKPQHF. CDR3 in DNA: TGTGCCAGCAGCCCTCAGGGGAAGCCCCAGCATTTT.

The chain recombines TRBV30 with TRBJ1-1; 11 bases are shared with TRBD1. Trimming removed 2 bases from V and 7 bases from J; junction bases left unmatched: 9. The germline gives CDR1 GTSNPN, CDR2 SVGIG (reference sequence). The CDR3 loop spans 15 amino acids. Here the CDR3 reads CAWSSGTGGYDEAFF. In nucleotides, the CDR3 is TGTGCCTGGAGTTCCGGGACAGGGGGATATGATGAAGCTTTCTTT.

This sequence joins TRBV28 and TRBJ2-2, with D perhaps matching TRBD2 (7 bases). There are 14 residues in the CDR3. V lost 7 bases and J lost 5, with 14 bases in between. CDR1 and CDR2 (germline): MDHEN, SYDVKM. The CDR3 nucleotides are TGTGCCAGCATCTCGGGGGGCGGTACCGGGGAGCTGTTTTTT. Amino acid sequence: CASISGGGTGELFF. Using reference TRBV28 and TRBJ2-2 for the parts outside the CDR3, the full variable domain is DVKVTQSSRYLVKRTGEKVFLECVQDMDHENMFWYRQDPGLGLRLIYFSYDVKMKEKGDIPEGYSVSREKKERFSLILESASTNQTSMYLCASISGGGTGELFFGEGSRLTVL.

J is TRBJ1-1 and V is TRBV3-1 (or the pseudogene TRBV3-2); maybe TRBD1 (5 bases). This CDR3 spans 15 amino acids. Between the trimmed V and J ends, which lost 1 base and 7 bases, there was a span of 16 bases. Germline V gene sequence: CDR1 LGHDT, CDR2 YNNKEL (reference sequence). CDR3 nucleotides: TGTGCCAGCAGCCAAGTGGGGGGTTTAGGGAGTGAAGCTTTCTTT. Amino acid sequence: CASSQVGGLGSEAFF.

The chain's CDR3 is CASSLSSGADTQYF. DNA of the CDR3: TGTGCCAGCAGCTTATCTAGCGGCGCAGATACGCAGTATTTT. The chain carries TRBV7-9 and TRBJ2-3, with TRBD2 identical over 7 bases. The trim removed 2 bases at V and 4 bases at J, leaving 3 bases unmatched. The CDR3 is made up of 14 amino acids. CDR1 SEHNR and CDR2 FQNEAQ come from the germline V gene (reference sequence).

This clone was seen only once. The rearrangement links TRBV5-1 to TRBJ2-7; 7 bases fit TRBD1. Germline CDR1 and CDR2: SGHRS and YFSETQ. The CDR3 runs to 14 residues. Germline trimming cut 3 bases from V and 5 bases from J; bases unmatched to any gene: 8. CDR3 residues: CASSWDRGTDEQYF. The CDR3 coding sequence is TGCGCCAGCAGCTGGGACAGAGGTACAGACGAGCAGTACTTC.

The CDR3 coding sequence is TGTGCCAGCAGTGTTTCCAGGGCCAACACTGAAGCTTTCTTT. This encodes CASSVSRANTEAFF. This chain uses TRBV2 with TRBJ1-1; a weak D match, TRBD1 (5 bases). The CDR3 consists of 14 residues. Trimming shortened V by 4 bases and J by 2 bases, and 11 bases separated the two germline ends. Germline values: CDR1 SNHLY, CDR2 FYNNEI.